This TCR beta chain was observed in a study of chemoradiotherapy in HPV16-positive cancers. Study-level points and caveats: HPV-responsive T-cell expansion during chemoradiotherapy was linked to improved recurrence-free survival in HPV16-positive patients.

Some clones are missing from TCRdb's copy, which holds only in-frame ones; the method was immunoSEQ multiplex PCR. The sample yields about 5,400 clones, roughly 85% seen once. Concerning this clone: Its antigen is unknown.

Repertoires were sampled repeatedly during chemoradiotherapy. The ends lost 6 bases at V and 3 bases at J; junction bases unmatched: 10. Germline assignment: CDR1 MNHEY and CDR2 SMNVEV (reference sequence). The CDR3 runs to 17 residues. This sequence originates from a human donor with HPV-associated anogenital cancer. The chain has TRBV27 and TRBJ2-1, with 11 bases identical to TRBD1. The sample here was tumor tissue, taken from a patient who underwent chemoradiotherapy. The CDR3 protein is CASRPKGGTGGYNEQFF. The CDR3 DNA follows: TGTGCCAGCAGACCCAAGGGCGGGACAGGGGGCTACAATGAGCAGTTCTTC.